A selection of T cell receptor beta chains follows, all from one sample in a study of Graves' ophthalmopathy and Graves' hyperthyroidism. From the multiplex PCR reads, TCRdb called clonotypes with MiXCR, one entry per CDR3 protein. The sample shows over a million distinct CDR3 sequences, about two fifths of them seen only once. Specimen: peripheral blood or thyroid tissue (not recorded which). These receptors were taken from an adult man with Graves' hyperthyroidism. CDR3s include the opening cysteine and the closing phenylalanine or tryptophan. The D gene is left open where the match is weak. Part of the rows lack a size; the others show once, few, many or a class for expanded clones.

>TRBV10-3|-|-|TRBJ1-5
CAISGVGQHNQPQHF
TGTGCCATCAGTGGGGTGGGGCAGCATAATCAGCCCCAGCATTTT
>TRBV2|many|-|TRBJ1-1
CASRGEMNTEAFF
TGTGCCAGCCGCGGGGAGATGAACACTGAAGCTTTCTTT
>TRBV19|many|TRBD1|TRBJ1-2
CASSETGGYGYTF
TGTGCCAGTAGTGAGACAGGGGGCTATGGCTACACCTTC
>TRBV5-1|many|TRBD2|TRBJ2-7
CASSYRGLAGGTEQYF
TGCGCCAGCAGCTACCGGGGACTAGCGGGAGGGACCGAGCAGTACTTC
>TRBV25-1|-|-|TRBJ2-2
CASSLFGANTGELFF
TGTGCCAGCAGTTTGTTCGGGGCGAACACCGGGGAGCTGTTTTTT
>TRBV11-1|-|-|TRBJ2-7
CASSPLAYGYEQYF
TGTGCCAGCAGCCCGCTTGCGTATGGATACGAGCAGTACTTC
>TRBV7-2|few|-|TRBJ1-6
CASSPPVALGRGSPLHF
TGTGCCAGCAGCCCCCCTGTGGCCCTCGGGAGGGGTTCACCCCTCCACTTT
>TRBV11-3|-|-|TRBJ2-5
CASSPGGLPTAQYF
TGTGCCAGCAGCCCTGGGGGGCTCCCCACAGCCCAGTACTTC
>TRBV29-1|many|TRBD1|TRBJ2-7
CSVPGQGLDEQYF
TGCAGCGTGCCGGGACAGGGTCTAGACGAGCAGTACTTC
>TRBV12-3/TRBV12-4|many|-|TRBJ1-1
CASSLALGDNSKAFF
TGTGCCAGCAGTTTAGCACTAGGGGATAACTCGAAAGCTTTCTTT
>TRBV29-1|many|-|TRBJ2-7
CSVGRGIAYEQYF
TGCAGCGTTGGGAGGGGGATAGCCTACGAGCAGTACTTC
>TRBV25-1|-|TRBD2|TRBJ2-7
CASSQASGSGEQYF
TGTGCCAGCAGCCAAGCGAGCGGGAGTGGGGAGCAGTACTTC
>TRBV10-1|many|-|TRBJ2-7
CASSVIRRGEQYF
TGCGCCAGCAGTGTAATCCGGCGGGGAGAGCAGTACTTC
>TRBV11-2|-|TRBD2|TRBJ2-5
CASSLRTSGDVARETQYF
TGTGCCAGCAGCCTCAGGACTAGCGGGGACGTCGCTCGGGAGACCCAGTACTTC
>TRBV12-3/TRBV12-4|many|-|TRBJ1-2
CASRAGARSYGYTF
TGTGCCAGCAGGGCAGGGGCGAGGAGCTATGGCTACACCTTC
>TRBV20-1|-|TRBD2|TRBJ2-5
CSATGGTSGGETQYF
TGCAGTGCTACGGGAGGGACTAGCGGTGGGGAGACCCAGTACTTC
>TRBV2|many|-|TRBJ1-1
CASSAVGVNTEAFF
TGTGCCAGCAGTGCCGTGGGAGTGAACACTGAAGCTTTCTTT
>TRBV29-1|few|TRBD2|TRBJ2-1
CSAQGLAHEQFF
TGCAGCGCCCAGGGACTAGCGCACGAGCAGTTCTTC
>TRBV12-3/TRBV12-4|many|-|TRBJ1-1
CASRWMGSKNTEAFF
TGTGCCAGCAGGTGGATGGGATCTAAGAACACTGAAGCTTTCTTT
>TRBV20-1|-|TRBD1|TRBJ2-7
CSAGGQGFYEQYF
TGCAGTGCTGGAGGACAGGGATTCTACGAGCAGTACTTC
>TRBV6-6|-|TRBD1|TRBJ2-7
CASSNGQGPYEQYF
TGTGCCAGCAGTAACGGACAGGGACCCTACGAGCAGTACTTC
>TRBV7-3|many|-|TRBJ1-6
CASSLNRASPLHF
TGTGCCAGCAGCTTAAACAGGGCCTCACCCCTCCACTTT
>TRBV4-3|-|TRBD1|TRBJ1-3
CASGTGMRDTIYF
TGCGCCAGCGGGACAGGGATGAGAGACACCATATATTTT
>TRBV10-3|-|-|TRBJ2-6
CAIQPGANVLTF
TGTGCCATCCAGCCCGGGGCCAACGTCCTGACTTTC
>TRBV29-1|many|-|TRBJ1-2
CSGKTVYGYTF
TGCAGCGGGAAGACGGTCTATGGCTACACCTTC
>TRBV12-3/TRBV12-4|-|-|TRBJ1-1
CASSLALGGDQDTEAFF
TGTGCCAGCAGTTTAGCGCTCGGGGGGGATCAGGACACTGAAGCTTTCTTT
>TRBV13|-|-|TRBJ1-6
CASSPPTGFGSPLHF
TGTGCCAGCAGCCCACCGACGGGGTTTGGTTCACCCCTCCACTTT
>TRBV10-3|-|-|TRBJ1-2
CAISDEESKGDYTF
TGTGCCATCAGTGATGAGGAGAGTAAGGGGGACTACACCTTC
>TRBV7-2|-|TRBD1|TRBJ2-2
CASSYRGQGAEELFF
TGTGCCAGCAGCTACAGGGGGCAGGGGGCGGAGGAGCTGTTTTTT
>TRBV29-1|-|-|TRBJ1-2
CSFGRASGYTF
TGCAGCTTTGGCAGGGCGTCTGGCTACACCTTC
>TRBV6-5|few|-|TRBJ2-7
CASRGRDRYEQYF
TGTGCCAGCAGGGGCCGGGACCGCTACGAGCAGTACTTC
>TRBV12-3/TRBV12-4|many|TRBD2|TRBJ2-7
CASSPYTSGRVDEQYF
TGTGCCAGCAGTCCCTATACTAGCGGGAGGGTCGACGAGCAGTACTTC
>TRBV2|many|-|TRBJ1-1
CASSKRFTNTEAFF
TGTGCCAGCAGTAAAAGGTTTACGAACACTGAAGCTTTCTTT
>TRBV20-1|-|TRBD1|TRBJ1-4
CSARPTGLVNEKLFF
TGCAGTGCTAGGCCGACAGGGCTAGTTAATGAAAAACTGTTTTTT
>TRBV19|many|TRBD1|TRBJ1-2
CASRVPRTGASGYTF
TGTGCCAGTAGAGTCCCGCGGACAGGCGCCAGCGGCTACACCTTC
>TRBV7-2|-|-|TRBJ1-4
CASSLTESNEKLFF
TGTGCCAGCAGCTTGACAGAGTCTAATGAAAAACTGTTTTTT
>TRBV7-2|-|TRBD1|TRBJ1-1
CASSPLQGAAEAFF
TGTGCCAGCAGCCCACTGCAGGGGGCGGCTGAAGCTTTCTTT
>TRBV29-1|-|-|TRBJ2-2
CSGQTNTGELFF
TGCAGCGGACAGACGAACACCGGGGAGCTGTTTTTT
>TRBV20-1|many|-|TRBJ2-7
CSARELGTYEQYF
TGCAGTGCTAGAGAGTTAGGGACCTACGAGCAGTACTTC
>TRBV9|-|-|TRBJ1-1
CASSVGRRVEAFF
TGTGCCAGCAGCGTGGGACGGAGAGTGGAAGCTTTCTTT
>TRBV10-3|few|TRBD1|TRBJ2-5
CAIAGQEQETQYF
TGTGCCATCGCCGGACAGGAACAAGAGACCCAGTACTTC
>TRBV25-1|-|-|TRBJ1-5
CASAGTANQPQHF
TGTGCCAGTGCTGGGACGGCAAATCAGCCCCAGCATTTT
>TRBV14|few|-|TRBJ1-5
CASSQDRVKSGQPQHF
TGTGCCAGCAGCCAAGACAGGGTAAAGTCGGGTCAGCCCCAGCATTTT
>TRBV24-1|many|TRBD2|TRBJ2-2
CATSDSSAGAAGELFF
TGTGCCACCAGTGATTCGTCAGCGGGAGCGGCCGGGGAGCTGTTTTTT
>TRBV12-3/TRBV12-4|-|-|TRBJ2-6
CASSRDVILTGANVLTF
TGTGCCAGCAGTAGGGATGTGATACTGACTGGGGCCAACGTCCTGACTTTC
>TRBV20-1|-|-|TRBJ1-6
CSARVDSPLHF
TGCAGTGCTAGAGTGGACTCACCCCTCCACTTT
>TRBV29-1|many|-|TRBJ1-1
CSSIRGGTEAFF
TGCAGCTCCATTCGAGGGGGGACTGAAGCTTTCTTT
>TRBV5-8|-|-|TRBJ2-7
CASSEGGADEQYF
TGTGCCAGCAGCGAAGGGGGGGCAGACGAGCAGTACTTC
>TRBV6-6|many|-|TRBJ1-1
CASSYQKNTEAFF
TGTGCCAGCAGTTACCAGAAGAACACTGAAGCTTTCTTT
>TRBV4-1|-|-|TRBJ2-7
CASSQDSGRKISEQYF
TGCGCCAGCAGCCAAGATTCGGGCAGGAAGATCTCCGAGCAGTACTTC
>TRBV20-1|-|-|TRBJ1-1
CSAGQGRLTEAFF
TGCAGTGCAGGGCAGGGGAGGCTCACTGAAGCTTTCTTT
>TRBV5-5|many|-|TRBJ1-2
CASSLTYGYTF
TGTGCCAGCAGCTTAACCTATGGCTACACCTTC
>TRBV13|-|TRBD2|TRBJ2-7
CASSSQRREDTYEQYF
TGTGCCAGCAGCTCTCAGAGGCGGGAGGATACCTACGAGCAGTACTTC
>TRBV7-8|many|TRBD2|TRBJ2-5
CASSLVLAAVGETQYF
TGTGCCAGCAGCTTAGTTCTAGCGGCGGTGGGAGAGACCCAGTACTTC
>TRBV11-2|many|-|TRBJ2-5
CASSLVVRETQYF
TGTGCCAGCAGCTTAGTGGTTCGGGAGACCCAGTACTTC
>TRBV11-2|many|TRBD2|TRBJ2-7
CASSLDVGGYEQYF
TGTGCCAGCAGCTTAGATGTGGGAGGGTACGAGCAGTACTTC
>TRBV19|many|-|TRBJ1-1
CASSTPSKNTEAFF
TGTGCCAGTAGTACGCCCAGCAAGAACACTGAAGCTTTCTTT
>TRBV9|many|TRBD2|TRBJ2-5
CASSVGTSDQETQYF
TGTGCCAGCAGCGTCGGGACTAGCGACCAAGAGACCCAGTACTTC
>TRBV27|-|-|TRBJ1-2
CASSSAARVYGYTF
TGTGCCAGCAGTTCCGCTGCCAGGGTCTATGGCTACACCTTC
>TRBV19|once|-|TRBJ1-1
CASSSGLSEAFF
TGTGCCAGTAGTTCCGGGTTGTCTGAAGCTTTCTTT